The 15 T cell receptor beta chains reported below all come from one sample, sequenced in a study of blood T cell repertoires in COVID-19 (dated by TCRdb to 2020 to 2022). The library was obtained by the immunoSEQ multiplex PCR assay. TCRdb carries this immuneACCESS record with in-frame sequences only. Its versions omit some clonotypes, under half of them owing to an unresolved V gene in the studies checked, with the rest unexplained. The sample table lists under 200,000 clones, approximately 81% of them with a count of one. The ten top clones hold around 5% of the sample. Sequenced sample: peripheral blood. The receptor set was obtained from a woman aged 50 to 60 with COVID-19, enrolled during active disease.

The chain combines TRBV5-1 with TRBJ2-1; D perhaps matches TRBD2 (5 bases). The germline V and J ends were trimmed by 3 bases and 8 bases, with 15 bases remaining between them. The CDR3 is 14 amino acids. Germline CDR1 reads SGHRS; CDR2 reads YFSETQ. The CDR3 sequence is CASSSLSEGDEQFF. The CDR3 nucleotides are TGCGCCAGCAGCTCCCTAAGTGAGGGCGATGAGCAGTTCTTC.

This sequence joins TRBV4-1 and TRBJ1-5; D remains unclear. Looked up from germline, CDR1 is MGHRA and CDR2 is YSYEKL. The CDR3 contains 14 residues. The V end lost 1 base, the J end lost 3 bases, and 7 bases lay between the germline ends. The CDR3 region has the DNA TGCGCCAGCAGCCAAGGGCGGGACAATCAGCCCCAGCATTTT. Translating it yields CASSQGRDNQPQHF.

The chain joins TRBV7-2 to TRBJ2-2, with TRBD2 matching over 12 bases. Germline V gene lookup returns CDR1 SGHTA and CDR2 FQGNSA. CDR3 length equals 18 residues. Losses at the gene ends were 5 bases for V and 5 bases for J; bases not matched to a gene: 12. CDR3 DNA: TGTGCCAGCAGCCAAAACTCCCTAGCGGGGGGGCCTACCGGGGAGCTGTTTTTT. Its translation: CASSQNSLAGGPTGELFF.

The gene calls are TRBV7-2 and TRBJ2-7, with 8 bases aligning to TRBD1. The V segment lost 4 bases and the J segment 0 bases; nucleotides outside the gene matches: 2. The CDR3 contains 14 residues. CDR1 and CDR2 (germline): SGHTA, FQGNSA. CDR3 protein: CASSWDRSSYEQYF. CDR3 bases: TGTGCCAGCAGCTGGGACAGGAGCTCCTACGAGCAGTACTTC.

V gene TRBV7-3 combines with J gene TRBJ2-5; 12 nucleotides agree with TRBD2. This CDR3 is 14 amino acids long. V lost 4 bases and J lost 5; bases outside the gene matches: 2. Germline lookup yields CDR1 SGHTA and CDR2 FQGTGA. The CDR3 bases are TGTGCCAGCAGCTCCACTAGCGGGGGGGAGACCCAGTACTTC. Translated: CASSSTSGGETQYF.

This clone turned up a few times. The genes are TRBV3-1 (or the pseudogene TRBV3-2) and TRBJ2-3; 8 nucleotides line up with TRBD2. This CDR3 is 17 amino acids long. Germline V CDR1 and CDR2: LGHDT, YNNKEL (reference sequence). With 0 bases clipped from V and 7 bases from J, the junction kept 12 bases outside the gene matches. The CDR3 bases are TGTGCCAGCAGCCAAGAGGGGTGGGTAGCGGGGCCACATACGCAGTATTTT. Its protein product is CASSQEGWVAGPHTQYF.

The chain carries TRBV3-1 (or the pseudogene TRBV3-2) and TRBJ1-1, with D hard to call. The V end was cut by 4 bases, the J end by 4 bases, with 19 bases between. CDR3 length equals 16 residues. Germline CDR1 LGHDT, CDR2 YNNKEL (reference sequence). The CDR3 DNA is TGTGCCAGCAGCCCCTCGAGGGCCCCGGTGGGCACTGAAGCTTTCTTT. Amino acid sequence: CASSPSRAPVGTEAFF.

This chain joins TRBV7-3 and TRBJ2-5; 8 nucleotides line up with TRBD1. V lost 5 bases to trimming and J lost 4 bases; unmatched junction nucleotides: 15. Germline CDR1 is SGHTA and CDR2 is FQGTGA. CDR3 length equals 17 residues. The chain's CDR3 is CASSQTRGGQGRETQYF. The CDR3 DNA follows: TGTGCCAGCAGCCAAACACGGGGAGGACAGGGCCGAGAGACCCAGTACTTC.

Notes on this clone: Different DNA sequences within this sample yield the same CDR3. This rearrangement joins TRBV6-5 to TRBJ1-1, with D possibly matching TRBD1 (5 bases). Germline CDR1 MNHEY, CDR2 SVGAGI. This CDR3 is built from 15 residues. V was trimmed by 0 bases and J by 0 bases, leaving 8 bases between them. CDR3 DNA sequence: TGTGCCAGCAGTTACTCCAGGGCCGTGAACACTGAAGCTTTCTTT. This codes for CASSYSRAVNTEAFF.

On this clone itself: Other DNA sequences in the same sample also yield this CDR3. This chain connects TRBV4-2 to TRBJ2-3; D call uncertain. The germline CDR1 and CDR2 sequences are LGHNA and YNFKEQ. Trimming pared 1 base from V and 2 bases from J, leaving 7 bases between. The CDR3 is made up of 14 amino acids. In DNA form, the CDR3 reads TGTGCCAGCAGCCAAGGTTTAGACACAGATACGCAGTATTTT. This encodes CASSQGLDTDTQYF.

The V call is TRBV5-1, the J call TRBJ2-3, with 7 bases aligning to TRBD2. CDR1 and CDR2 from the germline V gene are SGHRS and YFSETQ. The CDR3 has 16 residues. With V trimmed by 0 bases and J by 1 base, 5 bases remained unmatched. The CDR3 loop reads CASSLGSLAGTDTQYF. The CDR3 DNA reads TGCGCCAGCAGCTTGGGGAGTCTAGCGGGCACAGATACGCAGTATTTT.

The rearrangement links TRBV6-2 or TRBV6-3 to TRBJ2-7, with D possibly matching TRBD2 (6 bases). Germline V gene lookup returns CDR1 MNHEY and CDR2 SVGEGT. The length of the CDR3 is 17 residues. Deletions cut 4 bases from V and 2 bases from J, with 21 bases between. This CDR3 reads CASSSRTLGRKAYEQYF. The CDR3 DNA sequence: TGTGCCAGCAGTTCGAGAACCCTGGGGAGGAAGGCCTACGAGCAGTACTTC.

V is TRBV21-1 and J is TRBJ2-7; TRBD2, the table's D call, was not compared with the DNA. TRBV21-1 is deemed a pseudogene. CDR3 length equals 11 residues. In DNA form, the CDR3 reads TGTGCCAGGGGACTAGCGTACGAGCAGTACTTC. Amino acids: CARGLAYEQYF.

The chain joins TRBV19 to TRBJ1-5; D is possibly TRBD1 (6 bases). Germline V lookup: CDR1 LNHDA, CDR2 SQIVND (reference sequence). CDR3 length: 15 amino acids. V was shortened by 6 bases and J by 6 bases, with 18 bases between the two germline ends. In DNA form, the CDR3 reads TGTGCCAGTAGCAACCGGGACAAGTATTTTCAGCCCCAGCATTTT. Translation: CASSNRDKYFQPQHF. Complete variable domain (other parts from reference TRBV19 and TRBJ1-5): DGGITQSPKYLFRKEGQNVTLSCEQNLNHDAMYWYRQDPGQGLRLIYYSQIVNDFQKGDIAEGYSVSREKKESFPLTVTSAQKNPTAFYLCASSNRDKYFQPQHFGDGTRLSIL.

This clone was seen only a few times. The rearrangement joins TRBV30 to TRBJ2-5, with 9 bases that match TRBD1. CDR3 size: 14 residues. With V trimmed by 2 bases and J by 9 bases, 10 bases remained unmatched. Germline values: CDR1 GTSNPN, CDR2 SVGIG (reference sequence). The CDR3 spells CAWSPGTGRVAQYF. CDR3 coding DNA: TGTGCCTGGAGTCCCGGGACAGGGAGAGTTGCCCAGTACTTC.